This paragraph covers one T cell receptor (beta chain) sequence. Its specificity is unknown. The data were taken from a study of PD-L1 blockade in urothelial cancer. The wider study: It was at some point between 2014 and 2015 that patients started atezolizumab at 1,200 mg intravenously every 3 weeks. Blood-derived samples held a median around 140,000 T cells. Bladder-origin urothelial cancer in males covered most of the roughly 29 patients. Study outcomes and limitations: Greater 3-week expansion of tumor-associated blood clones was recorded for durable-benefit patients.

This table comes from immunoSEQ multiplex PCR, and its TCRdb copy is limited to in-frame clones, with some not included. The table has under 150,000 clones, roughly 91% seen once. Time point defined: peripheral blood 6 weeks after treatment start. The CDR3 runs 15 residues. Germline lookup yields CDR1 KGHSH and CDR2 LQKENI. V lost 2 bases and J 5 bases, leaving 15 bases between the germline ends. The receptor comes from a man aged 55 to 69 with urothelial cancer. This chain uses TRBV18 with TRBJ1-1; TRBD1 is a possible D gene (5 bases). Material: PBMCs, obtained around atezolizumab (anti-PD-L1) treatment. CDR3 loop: CASSPTGGGATEAFF. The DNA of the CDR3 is TGTGCCAGCTCACCAACGGGTGGAGGGGCGACTGAAGCTTTCTTT.